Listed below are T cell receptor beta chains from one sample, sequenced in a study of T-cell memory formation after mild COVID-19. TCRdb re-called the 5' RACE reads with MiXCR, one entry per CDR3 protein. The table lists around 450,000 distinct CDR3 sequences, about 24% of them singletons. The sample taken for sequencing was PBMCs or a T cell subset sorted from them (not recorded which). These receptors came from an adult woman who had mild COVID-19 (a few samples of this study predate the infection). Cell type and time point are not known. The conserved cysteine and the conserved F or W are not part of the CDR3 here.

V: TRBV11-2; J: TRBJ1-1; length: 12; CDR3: ASSAVRENTEAF
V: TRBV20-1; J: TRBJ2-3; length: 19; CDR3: SARGDGTSGSPPRSTDTQY
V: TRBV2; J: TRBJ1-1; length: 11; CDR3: ATHLGFNTEAF
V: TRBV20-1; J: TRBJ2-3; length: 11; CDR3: SAGVGGTDTQY
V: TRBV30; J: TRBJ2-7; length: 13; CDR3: AWSNFPGETYEQY
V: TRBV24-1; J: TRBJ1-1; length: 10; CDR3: ATSDPGTEAF
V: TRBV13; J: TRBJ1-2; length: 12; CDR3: ASSPGQGVFGYT
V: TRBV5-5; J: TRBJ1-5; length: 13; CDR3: ASSFGTGFNQPQH
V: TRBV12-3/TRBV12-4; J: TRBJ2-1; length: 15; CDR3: ASSPPRGQEVRGEQF
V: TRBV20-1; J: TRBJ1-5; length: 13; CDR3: SARGSQAANQPQH
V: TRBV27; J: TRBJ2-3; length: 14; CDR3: ASSLSPSARTDTQY
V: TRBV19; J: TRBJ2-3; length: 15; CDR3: ASSPEGLAGAGDTQY
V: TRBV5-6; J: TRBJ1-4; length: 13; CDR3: ASSRQGTANEKLF
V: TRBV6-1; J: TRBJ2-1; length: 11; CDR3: ASSEGQAHEQF